This T cell receptor (beta chain) emerged from a study of blood T cell repertoires in COVID-19. As for the study in general: PBMCs, B-cell-depleted T cells, or T cells were the source of the cDNA or gDNA that made up the material.

The method was immunoSEQ multiplex PCR; TCRdb's version includes in-frame clones alone and lacks a portion of them. The sample records tens of thousands of clones, approximately 90% being singletons. The CDR3 is made up of 16 amino acids. V shed 6 bases and J shed 4 bases, with 21 bases lying between them. Germline CDR1 and CDR2: ENHRY and SYGVKD. The V and J genes are TRBV10-3 and TRBJ1-2; a weak D match, TRBD1 (5 bases). Material: peripheral blood. This receptor was taken from a man aged 65-85 years with active or convalescent COVID-19. CDR3 region: CAISQPLGGETYGYTF. CDR3 in DNA: TGTGCCATCAGCCAACCCCTCGGGGGAGAGACCTATGGCTACACCTTC.